The clone carrying this TCR beta chain was seen a handful of times. Its specificity is not known. The source of the sample is a study of CD8 T cells in Susac syndrome. Study-wide points: The study acknowledged a relatively small number of individuals in its TCR sequencing and HLA analysis.

Sequencing of TCR beta was performed on blood CD8+ and CD4+ T cells. Both CD4+ and CD8+ T cells were negatively isolated, and TEMRA cells underwent FACS enrichment. RNA amounts of about 0.5 to 1 ug underwent reverse transcription with random hexamers. The method of amplification for TCR beta CDR3 was immunoSEQ multiplex PCR, covering 54 Vbeta and 13 Jbeta. TCRdb re-called the immunoSEQ multiplex PCR reads through MiXCR, storing one row per CDR3 protein. Found here are some 300,000 distinct CDR3 sequences, approximately 81% of them singletons; the top ten hold about 0.11%. Trimming stripped 5 bases from V and 2 bases from J, with 22 bases between. The CDR3 loop spans 18 amino acids. Germline V gives CDR1 MNHEY, CDR2 SMNVEV (reference sequence).

This clonotype was obtained from a human donor with multiple sclerosis. The chain combines TRBV27 with TRBJ1-3; D is perhaps TRBD1 (5 bases). The sample taken for sequencing was CD8+ T cells from PBMCs. The CDR3 nucleotides read TGTGCCAGCAGTACCAGGAGAGAGGACATAGTGACTGGAAACACCATATATTTT. Its protein product is CASSTRREDIVTGNTIYF.